A single sample gave rise to the 23 T cell receptor beta chains below, sequenced in a study of T cells in localized non-small cell lung cancer. Some clones are missing from TCRdb's copy, which holds only in-frame ones; the method was immunoSEQ multiplex PCR. The sample consists of about 53,000 clones, over 80% of them appearing once. The sample in question was peripheral blood mononuclear cells, obtained before any cancer treatment. Receptor source: a man between 40 and 70 years old with stage III lung adenocarcinoma.

The rearrangement uses TRBV18 and TRBJ1-1, with a possible D match to TRBD1 (5 bases). This CDR3 is built from 17 residues. CDR1 and CDR2 (germline): KGHSH, LQKENI. With 4 bases removed from V and 4 bases from J, the gap between germline ends came to 22 bases. The chain's CDR3 is CASSRNAGGGVITEAFF. In DNA form, the CDR3 reads TGTGCCAGCTCACGGAACGCGGGGGGAGGGGTGATCACTGAAGCTTTCTTT.

V and J are TRBV7-2 and TRBJ1-6; maybe TRBD1 (6 bases). V lost 6 bases to trimming and J lost 9 bases, with 18 bases between them. Germline V gene data show CDR1 as SGHTA and CDR2 as FQGNSA. The length of the CDR3 is 15 residues. The CDR3 protein is CASRVLGQRGSPLHF. In nucleotides, the CDR3 is TGTGCCAGCAGGGTCCTAGGACAGCGGGGTTCACCCCTCCACTTT.

The rearrangement joins TRBV2 to TRBJ1-2, with D possibly TRBD1 on 6 matching bases. Germline values: CDR1 SNHLY, CDR2 FYNNEI. V shed 7 bases and J shed 9 bases, with 12 bases lying between them. The length of the CDR3 is 11 residues. The DNA for the CDR3 is TGTGCCAGCAACCCAGGGGAAAGCTACACCTTC. Protein product: CASNPGESYTF.

This chain joins TRBV4-2 and TRBJ2-2; 8 bases agree with TRBD2. CDR1 LGHNA and CDR2 YNFKEQ come from the germline V gene. V shed 0 bases and J 1 base; nucleotides not matched to a gene: 10. The CDR3 loop spans 19 amino acids. In nucleotides, the CDR3 is TGTGCCAGCAGCCAAGATGCCTTAGCGGGGACCTTGAACACCGGGGAGCTGTTTTTT. It is translated as CASSQDALAGTLNTGELFF.

The chain links TRBV14 to TRBJ1-1; the D is unclear. CDR3 length equals 14 residues. CDR1 is SGHDN, CDR2 FVKESK, per germline. Trimming shortened V by 0 bases and J by 1 base, and 6 bases separated the two germline ends. The CDR3 region is CASSQDYGNTEAFF. The DNA for the CDR3 is TGTGCCAGCAGCCAAGACTACGGGAACACTGAAGCTTTCTTT.

The chain carries TRBV5-1 and TRBJ2-1; 10 nucleotides line up with TRBD1. Trimming at V came to 4 bases and at J to 6 bases, leaving 7 bases not matched to a gene. Germline V gives CDR1 SGHRS, CDR2 YFSETQ. The CDR3 has 15 amino acids. The CDR3 DNA follows: TGCGCCAGCAGCGTCCGGGACAGGGGATTCAATGAGCAGTTCTTC. It specifies CASSVRDRGFNEQFF. Full variable domain (missing parts from reference TRBV5-1 and TRBJ2-1): KAGVTQTPRYLIKTRGQQVTLSCSPISGHRSVSWYQQTPGQGLQFLFEYFSETQRNKGNFPGRFSGRQFSNSRSEMNVSTLELGDSALYLCASSVRDRGFNEQFFGPGTRLTVL.

This chain links TRBV5-6 with TRBJ1-2, with 7 bases that match TRBD1. V trimming: 5 bases; J trimming: 0 bases; junction bases outside the gene matches: 7. Germline V gene data show CDR1 as SGHDT and CDR2 as YYEEEE. This CDR3 is 15 amino acids long. CDR3 region: CASRLLDRANYGYTF. For the CDR3, the DNA is TGTGCCAGCAGGTTATTAGACAGGGCTAACTATGGCTACACCTTC.

The V call is TRBV12-5, the J call TRBJ1-4; D remains ambiguous. This CDR3 is 14 amino acids long. Germline CDR1 LGHNT, CDR2 FRNRAP. V lost 4 bases to trimming and J lost 6 bases, with 12 bases between them. The CDR3 sequence is CASGYGTGDEKLFF. In nucleotides, the CDR3 is TGTGCTAGTGGTTATGGAACCGGGGATGAAAAACTGTTTTTT.

This clone was recorded only once. The chain links TRBV7-7 to TRBJ2-5, with a tentative D call TRBD2 (5 bases). Trimming pared 5 bases from V and 2 bases from J, leaving 15 bases between. The CDR3 loop spans 15 amino acids. Germline lookup yields CDR1 SSHAT and CDR2 FNYEAQ (reference sequence). The CDR3 spells CASSPAVTLQETQYF. DNA for the CDR3: TGTGCCAGCAGCCCAGCGGTGACCTTACAAGAGACCCAGTACTTC.

Worth noting for this clone: A junction end diverges from the germline sequence, so it may reflect a read error. V and J are TRBV5-1 and TRBJ2-1; 7 positions agree with TRBD2. This CDR3 is built from 14 residues. CDR1 is SGHRS and CDR2 is YFSETQ in the germline V gene. The CDR3 region is CASSTLGDYSEQFF. Here the CDR3 DNA reads TGCGCCAGCAGCACACTGGGGGACTACAGTGAGCAGTTCTTC.

The chain combines TRBV25-1 with TRBJ2-3, with D tentatively TRBD1 (6 bases). V was trimmed by 5 bases and J by 6 bases, leaving 18 bases between them. The CDR3 covers 15 residues. Germline V gives CDR1 MGHDK, CDR2 SYGVNS. The CDR3 DNA follows: TGTGCCAGCAGTCGAGGGGCAGGGGAGTTGGATACGCAGTATTTT. It translates to CASSRGAGELDTQYF.

V and J are TRBV7-2 and TRBJ2-2; D is unresolved. The CDR3 contains 15 residues. Germline V CDR1 and CDR2: SGHTA, FQGNSA. V was cut by 2 bases and J by 1 base, with 8 bases left in between. The CDR3 reads CASSLSWGNTGELFF. The CDR3 coding sequence is TGTGCCAGCAGCTTATCTTGGGGGAACACCGGGGAGCTGTTTTTT.

The chain recombines TRBV29-1 with TRBJ2-7; 11 positions agree with TRBD2. V was pared by 2 bases and J by 3 bases, with 9 bases of the junction left unmatched. The CDR3 spans 16 residues. Germline V gene data show CDR1 as SQVTM and CDR2 as ANQGSEA. The CDR3 here is CSVELAGGANGYEQYF. CDR3 DNA sequence: TGCAGCGTTGAACTAGCGGGAGGAGCAAATGGCTACGAGCAGTACTTC.

This sequence joins TRBV27 and TRBJ1-2, with 9 nucleotides matching TRBD1. The CDR3 loop spans 14 amino acids. The J segment lost 5 bases and the V segment lost 5 bases, leaving 6 bases of the junction unmatched. Germline V gene data show CDR1 as MNHEY and CDR2 as SMNVEV (reference sequence). DNA for the CDR3: TGTGCCAGCAGTCGAATGGGGACAGGGTATGGCTACACCTTC. Its protein is CASSRMGTGYGYTF.

The chain has TRBV18 and TRBJ2-7, with D uncertain. The V end was cut by 5 bases, the J end by 6 bases, with 14 bases between. Per germline, CDR1 KGHSH and CDR2 LQKENI. The length of the CDR3 is 13 residues. This CDR3 reads CASSFGPKPEQYF. CDR3 nucleotides: TGTGCCAGCTCATTCGGACCTAAACCCGAGCAGTACTTC.

This chain connects TRBV19 to TRBJ1-4; no clear D gene. CDR1 and CDR2 from the germline V gene are LNHDA and SQIVND (reference sequence). CDR3 length: 15 residues. Trimming removed 5 bases from V and 0 bases from J, with 10 bases in between. The CDR3 coding sequence is TGTGCCAGTAGTTGGTGGGGATCAACTAATGAAAAACTGTTTTTT. Translating it yields CASSWWGSTNEKLFF. Variable domain in full (rest from reference TRBV19 and TRBJ1-4): DGGITQSPKYLFRKEGQNVTLSCEQNLNHDAMYWYRQDPGQGLRLIYYSQIVNDFQKGDIAEGYSVSREKKESFPLTVTSAQKNPTAFYLCASSWWGSTNEKLFFGSGTQLSVL.

The genes are TRBV7-2 and TRBJ2-7, with 8 positions matching TRBD2. Trimming took 3 bases from V and 5 from J; bases not matched to a gene: 3. Germline V CDR1 and CDR2: SGHTA, FQGNSA. This CDR3 is built from 13 residues. In nucleotides, the CDR3 is TGTGCCAGCAGCTTCGGGGGGGCCCACGAGCAGTACTTC. Protein sequence: CASSFGGAHEQYF.

The chain links TRBV2 to TRBJ2-6; TRBD1 matches at 10 bases. Germline V CDR1 and CDR2: SNHLY, FYNNEI. With V trimmed by 5 bases and J by 0 bases, 22 bases remained unmatched. There are 23 residues in the CDR3. The CDR3 region has the DNA TGTGCCAGCAGTACCAGCTACAGGACAGGGGGAACCTCCGCGAACTCTGGGGCCAACGTCCTGACTTTC. It encodes CASSTSYRTGGTSANSGANVLTF.

CDR3 nucleotide sequence: TGCGCCAGCAGCGGAGAACCTCCAGGGAACGGAGAAAAACTGTTTTTT. It is translated as CASSGEPPGNGEKLFF. The rearrangement joins TRBV5-1 to TRBJ1-4; D perhaps matches TRBD1 (5 bases). The V gene lost 4 bases and the J gene lost 8 bases, with 21 bases spanning the gap. The CDR3 spans 16 residues. Per germline, CDR1 SGHRS and CDR2 YFSETQ. The complete variable domain, with remaining parts taken from reference TRBV5-1 and TRBJ1-4, reads KAGVTQTPRYLIKTRGQQVTLSCSPISGHRSVSWYQQTPGQGLQFLFEYFSETQRNKGNFPGRFSGRQFSNSRSEMNVSTLELGDSALYLCASSGEPPGNGEKLFFGSGTQLSVL.

The chain employs TRBV4-3 and TRBJ1-6, with 10 bases fitting TRBD1. Trimming at V came to 2 bases and at J to 11 bases, leaving 12 bases not matched to a gene. The CDR3 consists of 17 residues. Germline assignment: CDR1 LGHNA and CDR2 YSLEER. This CDR3 is CASSQTDRGLLGAPLHF. The CDR3 DNA reads TGCGCCAGCAGCCAAACCGACAGGGGGCTTTTAGGAGCACCCCTCCACTTT.

The chain combines TRBV9 with TRBJ2-3, with 9 bases fitting TRBD1. Losses at the gene ends were 0 bases for V and 6 bases for J; bases not matched to a gene: 11. Germline lookup yields CDR1 SGDLS and CDR2 YYNGEE. This CDR3 region has 17 residues. The CDR3 DNA follows: TGTGCCAGCAGCGTAGAGGGTGGACAGGGGAGGTGGGATACGCAGTATTTT. Protein sequence: CASSVEGGQGRWDTQYF. The variable domain in full, completed from reference TRBV9 and TRBJ2-3, reads DSGVTQTPKHLITATGQRVTLRCSPRSGDLSVYWYQQSLDQGLQFLIQYYNGEERAKGNILERFSAQQFPDLHSELNLSSLELGDSALYFCASSVEGGQGRWDTQYFGPGTRLTVL.

The CDR3 bases are TGTGCCAGCAGGCACACAGGGGATAGCAATCAGCCCCAGCATTTT. Amino acid sequence: CASRHTGDSNQPQHF. The gene calls are TRBV27 and TRBJ1-5; 7 bases match TRBD1. The J segment lost 0 bases and the V segment lost 6 bases, leaving 5 bases of the junction unmatched. CDR1 MNHEY and CDR2 SMNVEV come from the germline V gene (reference sequence). This CDR3 comprises 15 residues.

The chain employs TRBV19 and TRBJ2-5; TRBD2 is a possible D gene (5 bases). The CDR3 length is 15 residues. The V gene lost 6 bases and the J gene lost 1 base, with 15 bases spanning the gap. In germline, CDR1 is LNHDA, CDR2 SQIVND (reference sequence). CDR3 sequence reads: CASSRTGSFQETQYF. The CDR3 nucleotides are TGTGCCAGTAGCCGGACTGGAAGTTTCCAAGAGACCCAGTACTTC.